The 22 T cell receptor beta chains below all came from one sample that was sequenced in a study of T-cell memory formation after mild COVID-19. Each CDR3 protein gets one entry after TCRdb re-called the 5' RACE reads with MiXCR. The sample records 450,000 or so distinct CDR3 sequences, 15% to 25% being singletons. The sequencing input was PBMCs or a T cell subset sorted from them (not recorded which). The receptors shown here come from an adult woman who had mild COVID-19 (a few samples of this study predate the infection). Cell type and time point are not known.

The rearrangement joins TRBV7-2 to TRBJ1-4, with 10 bases identical to TRBD1. This CDR3 has 17 residues. Trimming removed 1 base from V and 8 bases from J; junction bases left unmatched: 10. The germline V gene has CDR1 SGHTA and CDR2 FQGNSA. The chain's CDR3 is CASSLGVTGGSEEKLFF. The CDR3, as DNA: TGTGCCAGCAGCTTAGGGGTGACAGGGGGCTCGGAGGAAAAACTGTTTTTT.

The gene calls are TRBV6-6 and TRBJ1-5, with 8 bases lining up with TRBD1. Germline CDR1 and CDR2: MNHNY and SVGAGI (reference sequence). This CDR3 has 14 residues. This CDR3 reads CQTRDRTGNQPQHF. The CDR3 nucleotides are TGTCAAACCCGGGACAGGACGGGTAATCAGCCCCAGCATTTT.

V and J are TRBV10-3 and TRBJ2-1, with D possibly being TRBD1 or TRBD2 (5 bases each). This CDR3 is built from 13 residues. The germline gives CDR1 ENHRY, CDR2 SYGVKD. V was shortened by 7 bases and J by 4 bases, with 11 bases between the two germline ends. The CDR3 protein is CAITGTSYNEQFF. As DNA, the CDR3 is TGTGCCATCACCGGGACCTCTTACAATGAGCAGTTCTTC.

This clonotype came up a few times. This sequence joins TRBV7-3 and TRBJ2-1; maybe TRBD1 (6 bases). The CDR3 is 17 residues long. Germline V gene lookup returns CDR1 SGHTA and CDR2 FQGTGA. V was pared by 2 bases and J by 4 bases, with 18 bases between. For the CDR3, the DNA is TGTGCCAGCAGCTTAGGGGGCGGAACCCTTATTTACAATGAGCAGTTCTTC. This codes for CASSLGGGTLIYNEQFF. The variable domain in full, completed from reference TRBV7-3 and TRBJ2-1, reads GAGVSQTPSNKVTEKGKYVELRCDPISGHTALYWYRQSLGQGPEFLIYFQGTGAADDSGLPNDRFFAVRPEGSVSTLKIQRTERGDSAVYLCASSLGGGTLIYNEQFFGPGTRLTVL.

This clonotype has a handful of counts. This chain uses TRBV4-2 with TRBJ1-3; 7 bases fit TRBD1. The V gene's germline CDR1 is LGHNA and CDR2 YNFKEQ. The CDR3 contains 18 residues. Trimming took 4 bases from V and 2 from J; bases not matched to a gene: 14. The CDR3 spells CASSLTTGVIRTGNTIYF. In nucleotides, the CDR3 is TGTGCCAGCAGCCTTACAACAGGGGTCATAAGGACTGGAAACACCATATATTTT.

This clonotype was counted a few times. CDR3 loop: CASRYGLAGDHEQFF. The DNA of the CDR3 is TGTGCCAGCAGGTACGGACTAGCGGGGGACCATGAGCAGTTCTTC. The V gene is TRBV2, the J gene TRBJ2-1; 13 bases agree with TRBD2. Germline V CDR1 and CDR2: SNHLY, FYNNEI. The junction had 7 bases not matched to a gene; V was cut back by 6 bases and J by 8 bases. CDR3 length: 15 amino acids.

This clonotype came up a few times. V gene TRBV12-3 or TRBV12-4 combines with J gene TRBJ1-3; D is ambiguous. The germline V and J ends were trimmed by 7 bases and 2 bases, with 6 bases remaining between them. The CDR3 has 12 amino acids. The CDR3 protein is CASNLAGNTIYF. The DNA for the CDR3 is TGTGCCAGCAACCTAGCTGGAAACACCATATATTTT.

The rearrangement uses TRBV12-3 or TRBV12-4 and TRBJ1-1, with no clear D. V lost 5 bases and J 0 bases, leaving 10 bases between the germline ends. There are 14 residues in the CDR3. CDR3 bases: TGTGCCAGCAGTCCCCGCCGACTGAACACTGAAGCTTTCTTT. Protein product: CASSPRRLNTEAFF.

This clonotype came up a few times. The chain is built from TRBV19 and TRBJ2-7, with D possibly TRBD1 on 5 matching bases. CDR3 length: 17 amino acids. V was pared by 1 base and J by 1 base, with 17 bases between. Germline-derived CDR1 and CDR2 are LNHDA and SQIVND (reference sequence). This CDR3 is CASSIVAGRPRSYEQYF. The DNA for the CDR3 is TGTGCCAGTAGTATAGTCGCAGGGCGCCCCAGGTCCTACGAGCAGTACTTC.

This clonotype was counted between two and nine times. The chain carries TRBV20-1 and TRBJ2-1, with TRBD2 matching 14 bases. V lost 5 bases to trimming and J lost 0 bases; unmatched junction nucleotides: 6. Looked up from germline, CDR1 is DFQATT and CDR2 is SNEGSKA (reference sequence). The length of the CDR3 is 17 residues. In nucleotides, the CDR3 is TGCAGTGCTCCCGGGACTAGCGGGGGCCGCTCCTACAATGAGCAGTTCTTC. It specifies CSAPGTSGGRSYNEQFF.

This clonotype was detected a few times. The V and J genes are TRBV5-5 and TRBJ1-1, with a tentative D call TRBD1 (5 bases). Germline CDR1 is SGHKS and CDR2 is YYEKEE (reference sequence). V was cut by 0 bases and J by 6 bases, with 9 bases left in between. The CDR3 is made up of 13 amino acids. The CDR3 region has the DNA TGTGCCAGCAGCTTGGTCGGAGGGGCTGAAGCTTTCTTT. Protein: CASSLVGGAEAFF.

This sequence joins TRBV18 and TRBJ2-7; 12 bases line up with TRBD1. The CDR3 length is 14 residues. CDR1 and CDR2 from the germline V gene are KGHSH and LQKENI. The J segment lost 3 bases and the V segment lost 5 bases, leaving 2 bases of the junction unmatched. The CDR3 protein is CASSWDRGLYEQYF. DNA for the CDR3: TGTGCCAGCTCATGGGACAGGGGGCTCTACGAGCAGTACTTC.

A few counts support this clonotype. This sequence joins TRBV3-1 and TRBJ2-3, with TRBD2 identical over 8 bases. The junction had 7 bases not matched to a gene; V was cut back by 0 bases and J by 5 bases. The germline gives CDR1 LGHDT, CDR2 YNNKEL (reference sequence). CDR3 length: 16 residues. The CDR3 region has the DNA TGTGCCAGCAGCCAAGATCCAGCGGGGGCGGGAGATACGCAGTATTTT. Translated, it gives CASSQDPAGAGDTQYF.

This clonotype was seen a handful of times. The chain couples TRBV10-3 to TRBJ1-3; the D is unclear. The CDR3 has 16 amino acids. Germline lookup yields CDR1 ENHRY and CDR2 SYGVKD. V was trimmed by 0 bases and J by 4 bases, leaving 13 bases between them. The CDR3 sequence is CAISESGEPSGNTIYF. CDR3 coding DNA: TGTGCCATCAGTGAGTCTGGGGAGCCCTCCGGAAACACCATATATTTT.

This clonotype was seen only a few times. The chain combines TRBV24-1 with TRBJ1-5; 7 bases line up with TRBD1. CDR3 size: 13 residues. J gave up 7 bases and V 8 bases, and 7 bases lay outside the gene matches. Germline CDR1 is KGHDR and CDR2 is SFDVKD. This chain's CDR3 is CATKGRGEQPQHF. CDR3 nucleotides: TGTGCCACCAAGGGCAGGGGGGAGCAGCCCCAGCATTTT.

This rearrangement joins TRBV19 to TRBJ1-1; 10 bases agree with TRBD1. This CDR3 spans 17 amino acids. Per the germline V gene, CDR1 is LNHDA and CDR2 is SQIVND (reference sequence). V lost 5 bases, J lost 0 bases, and 9 bases stayed unmatched. The CDR3 DNA sequence: TGTGCCAGTAGTGTCCGGGACAGGGGAGGGGTGAACACTGAAGCTTTCTTT. Translation gives CASSVRDRGGVNTEAFF.

This chain links TRBV7-9 with TRBJ2-1; D tentatively fits TRBD1 or TRBD2 (6 bases each). With 6 bases removed from V and 16 bases from J, the gap between germline ends came to 19 bases. There are 12 residues in the CDR3. CDR1 is SEHNR, CDR2 FQNEAQ, per germline (reference sequence). CDR3 in DNA: TGTGCCAGCAGGCGAGGGGGACTCGCCCCCTTCTTC. Amino acids: CASRRGGLAPFF.

The genes are TRBV7-9 and TRBJ2-6; tentative D call: TRBD1 (5 bases). CDR1 is SEHNR and CDR2 is FQNEAQ in the germline V gene (reference sequence). The V gene lost 0 bases and the J gene lost 2 bases, with 8 bases spanning the gap. The CDR3 sequence is 16 residues long. The CDR3 coding sequence is TGTGCCAGCAGCTTAGCGATAGGGGCTGGGGCCAACGTCCTGACTTTC. This encodes CASSLAIGAGANVLTF. Combining the CDR3 with reference TRBV7-9 and TRBJ2-6 gives the whole variable domain DTGVSQNPRHKITKRGQNVTFRCDPISEHNRLYWYRQTLGQGPEFLTYFQNEAQLEKSRLLSDRFSAERPKGSFSTLEIQRTEQGDSAMYLCASSLAIGAGANVLTFGAGSRLTVL.

This clonotype was detected once. The chain links TRBV3-1 to TRBJ2-5, with TRBD2 matching over 11 bases. Germline V gene lookup returns CDR1 LGHDT and CDR2 YNNKEL (reference sequence). The J segment lost 4 bases and the V segment lost 8 bases, leaving 9 bases of the junction unmatched. The CDR3 extends over 15 amino acids. The CDR3 loop reads CASALAGVSGETQYF. CDR3 nucleotide sequence: TGTGCCAGCGCACTAGCGGGAGTAAGTGGAGAGACCCAGTACTTC.

This clonotype was detected a few times. The chain carries TRBV7-9 and TRBJ2-3; D uncertain. The CDR3 is made up of 10 amino acids. CDR1 is SEHNR, CDR2 FQNEAQ, per germline (reference sequence). The germline V and J ends were trimmed by 5 bases and 9 bases, with 6 bases remaining between them. The CDR3 here is CASSRWTQYF. The CDR3 DNA sequence: TGTGCCAGCAGCCGGTGGACGCAGTATTTT. Supplemented by reference TRBV7-9 and TRBJ2-3, the full variable domain reads DTGVSQNPRHKITKRGQNVTFRCDPISEHNRLYWYRQTLGQGPEFLTYFQNEAQLEKSRLLSDRFSAERPKGSFSTLEIQRTEQGDSAMYLCASSRWTQYFGPGTRLTVL.

The sample holds a few counts of this clonotype. The gene calls are TRBV29-1 and TRBJ2-3; 10 bases agree with TRBD2. Germline values: CDR1 SQVTM, CDR2 ANQGSEA. The J segment lost 4 bases and the V segment lost 3 bases, leaving 13 bases of the junction unmatched. This CDR3 region has 17 residues. The CDR3 sequence is CSVDPSPLAGEADTQYF. The CDR3 region has the DNA TGCAGCGTTGACCCCTCCCCTCTAGCGGGAGAGGCAGATACGCAGTATTTT.

CDR3 region: CASSSRLAGTNTGELFF. DNA for the CDR3: TGTGCCAGCAGCTCAAGACTAGCGGGAACGAACACCGGGGAGCTGTTTTTT. The chain couples TRBV7-2 to TRBJ2-2; the match to TRBD2 covers 11 bases. From germline, CDR1 is SGHTA and CDR2 FQGNSA. There are 17 residues in the CDR3. Trimming took 4 bases from V and 0 from J; bases not matched to a gene: 4.